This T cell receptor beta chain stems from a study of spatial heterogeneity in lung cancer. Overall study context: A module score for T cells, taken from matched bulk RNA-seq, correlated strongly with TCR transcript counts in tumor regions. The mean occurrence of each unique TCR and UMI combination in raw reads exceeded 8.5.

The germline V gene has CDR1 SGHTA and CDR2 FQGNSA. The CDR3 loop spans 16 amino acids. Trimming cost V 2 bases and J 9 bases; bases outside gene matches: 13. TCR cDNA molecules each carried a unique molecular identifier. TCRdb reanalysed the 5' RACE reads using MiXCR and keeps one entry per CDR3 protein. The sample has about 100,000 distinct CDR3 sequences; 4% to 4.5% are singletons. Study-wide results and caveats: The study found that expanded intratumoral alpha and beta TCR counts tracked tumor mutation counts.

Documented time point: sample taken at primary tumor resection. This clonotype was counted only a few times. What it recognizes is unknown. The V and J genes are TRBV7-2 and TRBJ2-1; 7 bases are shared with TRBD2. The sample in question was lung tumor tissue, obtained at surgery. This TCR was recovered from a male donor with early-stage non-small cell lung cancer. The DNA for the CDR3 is TGTGCCAGCAGCTTATTCACAGGACTAGATTTCGGTGAGCAGTTCTTC. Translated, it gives CASSLFTGLDFGEQFF.